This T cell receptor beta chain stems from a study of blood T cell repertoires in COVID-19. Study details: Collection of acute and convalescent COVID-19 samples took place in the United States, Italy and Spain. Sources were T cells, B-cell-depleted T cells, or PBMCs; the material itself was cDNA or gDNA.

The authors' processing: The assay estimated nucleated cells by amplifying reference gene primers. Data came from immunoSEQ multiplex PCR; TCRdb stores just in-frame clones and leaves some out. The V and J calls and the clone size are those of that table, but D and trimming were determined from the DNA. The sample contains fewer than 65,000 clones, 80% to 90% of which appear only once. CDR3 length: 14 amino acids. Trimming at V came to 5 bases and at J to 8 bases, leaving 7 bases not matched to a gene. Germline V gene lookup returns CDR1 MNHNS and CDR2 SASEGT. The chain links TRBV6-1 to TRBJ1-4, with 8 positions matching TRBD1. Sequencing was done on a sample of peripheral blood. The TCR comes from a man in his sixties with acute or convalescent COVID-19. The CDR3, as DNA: TGTGCCAGCAGTTTGGACAGGGTAGGCGAAAAACTGTTTTTT. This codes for CASSLDRVGEKLFF.